This T cell receptor (beta chain) comes out of a study of CD8+CD57+ T cells in acquired aplastic anemia. V lost 5 bases to trimming and J lost 6 bases, with 15 bases between them. The CDR3 loop spans 13 amino acids. Germline CDR1 reads SGHDT; CDR2 reads YYEEEE. Study-level results: Patients and controls were not found to differ significantly in CD8+ Simpson's diversity. About 30 was the count of CD8+ CDR3 sequences that patients shared with controls.

For CDR3 and TCR beta VDJ profiling, genomic DNA was the template used. One entry per CDR3 protein, called by TCRdb with MiXCR from the reads. The table has 35,000 to 40,000 distinct CDR3 sequences, around 82% seen once. Note on this clonotype: The antigen remains unidentified.

Sequencing input: sorted CD4+, CD8+, or CD8+CD57+ T cells (not recorded which) from PBMCs. V and J are TRBV5-6 and TRBJ2-7, with a possible D match to TRBD1 (5 bases). This clonotype originated in a human donor in good health, serving as a control. Written as DNA, the CDR3 is TGTGCCAGCAGTATGGGGCAGGGCGGCGAGCAGTACTTC. This codes for CASSMGQGGEQYF.